This TCR beta chain was identified in a study of vaccination and CD4 T cells after COVID-19. Overall study context: Post-vaccine sampling followed dose two by a median about 72 days (range 14 to 241). Findings of the study overall: For convalescent patients, a median 86.3% of reactive clones surfaced exclusively after vaccination.

Sample time point: late sampling 161 to 241 days after vaccination in three convalescent patients. TCRdb itself ran the PCR reads through MiXCR, one entry per CDR3 protein. The sample has 35,000 to 45,000 distinct CDR3 sequences; 36% are singletons. A remark on this clonotype: Antigen unknown.

The source of this sequence is a human donor who had recovered from COVID-19. Sequenced here: CD4+ T cells from blood, sampled about 7 months after SARS-CoV-2 vaccination.

The chain's CDR3 is CASSINTVIEAFF. The CDR3 region has the DNA TGTGCCAGTAGTATTAATACGGTCATTGAAGCTTTCTTT. J is TRBJ1-1 and V is TRBV19; D gene uncertain. V was clipped by 3 bases and J by 7 bases, with 12 bases between them. CDR3 length: 13 residues. Per germline, CDR1 LNHDA and CDR2 SQIVND (reference sequence).